This T cell receptor beta chain is drawn from a study of blood T cell repertoires in COVID-19. Study-wide background: Sources were T cells, B-cell-depleted T cells, or PBMCs; the material itself was cDNA or gDNA.

Original data processing: Researchers report that nucleated cell counts were estimated from reference gene primer amplification. Only in-frame clones appear in the TCRdb table, and some are missing; sequencing was by immunoSEQ multiplex PCR. V and J calls and clone size are those listed in that table; D and trimming were worked out from the DNA. The sample lists about 210,000 clones; approximately 86% were seen once. The CDR3 sequence is 15 residues long. The V and J ends lost 1 base and 5 bases respectively, with 12 bases between them. The germline gives CDR1 SGHNT, CDR2 YYREEE (reference sequence).

The chain is built from TRBV5-4 and TRBJ1-4, with D perhaps matching TRBD1 (5 bases). The sequence came from a man between 18 and 29 years old with active or convalescent COVID-19. Material for sequencing was peripheral blood. CDR3 in DNA: TGTGCCAGCAGCTTGTCAACAGGCGGCAATGAAAAACTGTTTTTT. Translated: CASSLSTGGNEKLFF.